The TCR beta chain described here comes from a study of OX40 agonist ivuxolimab in advanced cancers. Data came from immunoSEQ multiplex PCR; TCRdb stores just in-frame clones and leaves some out. The data show nearly 110,000 clones, with roughly 90% seen just once and 0.95% to 1.5% held by the top ten. The CDR3 consists of 15 residues. The V and J ends lost 1 base and 4 bases, in that order; junction bases with no gene match: 6. Germline V gene lookup returns CDR1 SNHLY and CDR2 FYNNEI. The V gene is TRBV2, the J gene TRBJ1-2, with 7 nucleotides matching TRBD1. The sample in question was CD4+ or CD8+ T cells sorted from blood, obtained in a trial of the OX40 agonist ivuxolimab. This receptor was identified in an adult with an advanced solid tumor such as melanoma, head and neck, liver or kidney cancer. The CDR3 nucleotides read TGTGCCAGCAGTGAAGAGCAGGGGGGATCCTATGGCTACACCTTC. Its protein product is CASSEEQGGSYGYTF. The full variable domain, completed using reference TRBV2 and TRBJ1-2, is EPEVTQTPSHQVTQMGQEVILRCVPISNHLYFYWYRQILGQKVEFLVSFYNNEISEKSEIFDDQFSVERPDGSNFTLKIRSTKLEDSAMYFCASSEEQGGSYGYTFGSGTRLTVV.